Following are 3 T cell receptor beta chains from one sample sequenced in a study of blood T cell repertoires in COVID-19. The protocol was immunoSEQ multiplex PCR, while the TCRdb copy is restricted to in-frame clones and leaves out a portion. The sample records about 170,000 clones, roughly 80% being singletons. Material for sequencing was PBMCs or T cells enriched from blood (not recorded which). These receptors all come from a woman aged 50 to 60 who had recovered from COVID-19.

The V call is TRBV9, the J call TRBJ1-3, with D unresolved. There are 14 residues in the CDR3. V lost 5 bases and J lost 3, with 12 bases in between. CDR1 and CDR2 from the germline V gene are SGDLS and YYNGEE. As DNA, the CDR3 is TGTGCCAGCAGTGGAGGCCAAGGTGGAAACACCATATATTTT. As protein: CASSGGQGGNTIYF.

V usage is TRBV28 and J usage is TRBJ2-3; 13 bases are a match to TRBD2. Losses at the gene ends were 8 bases for V and 2 bases for J; bases not matched to a gene: 7. The CDR3 is made up of 16 amino acids. The germline V gene encodes CDR1 MDHEN and CDR2 SYDVKM. The CDR3 nucleotides are TGTGCCAGCTCCCCGGGACTAGCGGGGCCCACAGATACGCAGTATTTT. Its protein is CASSPGLAGPTDTQYF.

This chain links TRBV2 with TRBJ1-4; D uncertain. Trimming took 6 bases from V and 8 from J, leaving 19 bases between them. This CDR3 comprises 15 residues. Germline V gene sequence: CDR1 SNHLY, CDR2 FYNNEI. The CDR3 spells CASRTQAVAGEKLFF. In DNA, the CDR3 is TGTGCCAGCAGGACCCAAGCAGTAGCGGGAGAAAAACTGTTTTTT.